Presented here are 11 T cell receptor beta chains from one specimen sequenced in a study of beta chain features in type 1 diabetes (dated by TCRdb to 2017 to 2018). The library relied on the immunoSEQ multiplex PCR assay. The High Capacity cDNA Reverse Transcription Kit was used to reverse transcribe all of the isolated RNA, meaning that expressed TCRB transcripts were what got sequenced. Not all clones reach the TCRdb copy of this immuneACCESS table, which keeps in-frame sequences only. Checked studies attribute under half of the gap to unresolved V genes and leave the rest unexplained. This sample lists 200,000 to 300,000 clones; 25% to 30% were detected once. Clones ranked in the top ten supply more than 3% of the sample. Source material: central memory CD4+ T cells from blood. The receptors shown here come from a young man in good health.

This clone was seen a few times. The chain links TRBV15 to TRBJ2-1, with D perhaps TRBD2 (6 bases). This CDR3 comprises 14 residues. Germline CDR1 is LNHNV and CDR2 is YYDKDF (reference sequence). Between the trimmed V and J ends, which lost 4 bases and 12 bases, there was a span of 19 bases. The CDR3 sequence: CATSKEGLERRQFF. Written as DNA, the CDR3 is TGTGCCACCAGCAAGGAGGGGCTAGAGAGGCGGCAGTTCTTC.

This clone appeared a few times. The chain is built from TRBV7-2 and TRBJ2-2; D could derive from TRBD1 or TRBD2 (5 bases each). The CDR3 is made up of 17 amino acids. Per germline, CDR1 SGHTA and CDR2 FQGNSA. V gave up 2 bases and J gave up 4 bases, with 17 bases separating them. In nucleotides, the CDR3 is TGTGCCAGCAGCTTACGGTCAGGGCCGGGGAGCACCGGGGAGCTGTTTTTT. Encoded protein: CASSLRSGPGSTGELFF.

This clone was picked up one time. The chain combines TRBV4-2 with TRBJ1-2; 7 bases align to TRBD1. The V and J ends lost 0 bases and 1 base, in that order; junction bases with no gene match: 11. The CDR3 spans 18 residues. Per the germline V gene, CDR1 is LGHNA and CDR2 is YNFKEQ. The CDR3 loop reads CASSQEKTGTYNNYGYTF. CDR3 sequence (DNA): TGTGCCAGCAGCCAAGAAAAGACAGGGACCTATAATAACTATGGCTACACCTTC.

This clone has only a few counts. The genes are TRBV15 and TRBJ2-2, with D perhaps given as TRBD1 or TRBD2 (5 bases each). Germline V gives CDR1 LNHNV, CDR2 YYDKDF (reference sequence). V lost 3 bases to trimming and J lost 5 bases, with 13 bases between them. The CDR3 length is 15 residues. The DNA for the CDR3 is TGTGCCACCAGCAGGGGGGACGGCGGAACCGGGGAGCTGTTTTTT. Translation gives CATSRGDGGTGELFF.

This chain links TRBV7-2 with TRBJ2-1, with 7 bases that match TRBD2. The junction had 6 bases not matched to a gene; V was cut back by 5 bases and J by 2 bases. The CDR3 extends over 15 amino acids. Germline CDR1 and CDR2: SGHTA and FQGNSA. The CDR3 region has the DNA TGTGCCAGCAGCAATTCGGCGGGGGCCTACAATGAGCAGTTCTTC. This sequence encodes CASSNSAGAYNEQFF.

This clone was counted at least ten times. The chain joins TRBV2 to TRBJ2-7, with D perhaps TRBD2 (7 bases). The germline V gene encodes CDR1 SNHLY and CDR2 FYNNEI. The CDR3 loop spans 17 amino acids. The V end lost 5 bases, the J end lost 9 bases, and 29 bases lay between the germline ends. The CDR3 spells CASSPPYRDSPGGGQYF. CDR3 nucleotide sequence: TGTGCCAGCAGTCCACCTTACCGGGACTCCCCGGGGGGCGGGCAGTACTTC. The whole variable domain, remainder taken from reference TRBV2 and TRBJ2-7, is EPEVTQTPSHQVTQMGQEVILRCVPISNHLYFYWYRQILGQKVEFLVSFYNNEISEKSEIFDDQFSVERPDGSNFTLKIRSTKLEDSAMYFCASSPPYRDSPGGGQYFGPGTRLTVT.

As concerns this clone: One base separates it from a far larger clone, so it is likely a read error. J is TRBJ2-1 and V is TRBV5-4; D is uncertain. This CDR3 spans 11 amino acids. The V gene lost 2 bases and the J gene lost 5 bases, with 2 bases spanning the gap. Looked up from germline, CDR1 is SGHNT and CDR2 is YYREEE (reference sequence). This CDR3 reads CASSLDNEQFF. CDR3 DNA sequence: TGTGCCAGCAGCTTAGACAATGAGCAGTTCTTC.

The chain employs TRBV10-3 and TRBJ2-5, with D perhaps TRBD1 (5 bases). Germline CDR1 is ENHRY and CDR2 is SYGVKD. V dropped 0 bases and J dropped 7 bases, with 6 bases sitting between them. The CDR3 sequence is 12 residues long. The CDR3 region has the DNA TGTGCCATCAGTGAGTCTGGGGCGACCCAGTACTTC. Its translation is CAISESGATQYF.

This clone has at least ten counts. This chain uses TRBV4-2 with TRBJ2-3, with 13 nucleotides matching TRBD2. CDR3 length: 19 residues. The germline CDR1 and CDR2 sequences are LGHNA and YNFKEQ. Trimming cost V 0 bases and J 0 bases; bases outside gene matches: 6. CDR3 nucleotide sequence: TGTGCCAGCAGCCAAGACCTGACTAGCGGGGGGCGCAGCACAGATACGCAGTATTTT. It is translated as CASSQDLTSGGRSTDTQYF.

The rearrangement uses TRBV9 and TRBJ2-7, with D possibly matching TRBD2 (6 bases). V was pared by 4 bases and J by 0 bases, with 14 bases between. The CDR3 consists of 15 residues. Germline V gene sequence: CDR1 SGDLS, CDR2 YYNGEE. The CDR3 loop is CASSPSSESSYEQYF. CDR3 coding DNA: TGTGCCAGCAGCCCGTCTAGCGAGAGCTCCTACGAGCAGTACTTC.

Comments on this clone: Germline and junction disagree at one end, which may indicate a read error. The V and J genes are TRBV5-1 and TRBJ2-3, with 15 bases lining up with TRBD2. The germline V gene encodes CDR1 SGHRS and CDR2 YFSETQ. CDR3 size: 15 residues. In DNA form, the CDR3 reads TGCGTCAGCAGCCCCGGGACTAGCGGGAGGGATACGCAGTATTTT. Its protein is CVSSPGTSGRDTQYF. The variable domain in full, with the rest retrieved from reference TRBV5-1 and TRBJ2-3, is KAGVTQTPRYLIKTRGQQVTLSCSPISGHRSVSWYQQTPGQGLQFLFEYFSETQRNKGNFPGRFSGRQFSNSRSEMNVSTLELGDSALYLCVSSPGTSGRDTQYFGPGTRLTVL.